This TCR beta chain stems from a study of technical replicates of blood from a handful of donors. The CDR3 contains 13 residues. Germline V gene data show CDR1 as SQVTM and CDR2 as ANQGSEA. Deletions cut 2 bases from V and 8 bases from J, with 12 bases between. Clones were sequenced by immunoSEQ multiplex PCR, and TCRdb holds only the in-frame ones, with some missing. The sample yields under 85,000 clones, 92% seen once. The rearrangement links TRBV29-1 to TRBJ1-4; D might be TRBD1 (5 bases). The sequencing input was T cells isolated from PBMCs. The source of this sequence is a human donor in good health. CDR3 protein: CSVEIQGREKLFF. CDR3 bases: TGCAGCGTTGAAATCCAGGGAAGGGAAAAACTGTTTTTT.